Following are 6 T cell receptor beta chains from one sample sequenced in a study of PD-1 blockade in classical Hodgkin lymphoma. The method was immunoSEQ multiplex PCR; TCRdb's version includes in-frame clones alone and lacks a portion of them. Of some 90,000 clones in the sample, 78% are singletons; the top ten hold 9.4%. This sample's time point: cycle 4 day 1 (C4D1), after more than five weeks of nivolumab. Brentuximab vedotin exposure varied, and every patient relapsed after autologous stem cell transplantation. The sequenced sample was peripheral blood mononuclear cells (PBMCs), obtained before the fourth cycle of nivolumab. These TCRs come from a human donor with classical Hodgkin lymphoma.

The DNA of the CDR3 is TGTGCCACCAGCAGAGATGCGGTACGCCGGGGGGAGCAGTTCTTC. The encoded protein is CATSRDAVRRGEQFF. The chain is built from TRBV15 and TRBJ2-1; D is possibly TRBD2 (6 bases). V was trimmed by 0 bases and J by 10 bases, leaving 16 bases between them. Germline assignment: CDR1 LNHNV and CDR2 YYDKDF (reference sequence). The CDR3 sequence is 15 residues long.

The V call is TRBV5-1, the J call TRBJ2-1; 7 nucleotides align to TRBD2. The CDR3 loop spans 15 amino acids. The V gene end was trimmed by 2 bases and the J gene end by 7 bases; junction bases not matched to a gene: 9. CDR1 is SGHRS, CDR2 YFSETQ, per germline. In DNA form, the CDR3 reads TGCGCCAGCAGCTTACGGCTAGCGGTTCTTAATGAGCAGTTCTTC. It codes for CASSLRLAVLNEQFF.

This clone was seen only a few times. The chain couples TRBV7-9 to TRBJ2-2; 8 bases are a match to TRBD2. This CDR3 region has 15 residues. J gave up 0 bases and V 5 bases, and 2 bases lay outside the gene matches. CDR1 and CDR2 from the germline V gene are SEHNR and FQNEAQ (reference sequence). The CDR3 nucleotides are TGTGCCAGCAGCGTGGGACTAGCGAACACCGGGGAGCTGTTTTTT. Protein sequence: CASSVGLANTGELFF.

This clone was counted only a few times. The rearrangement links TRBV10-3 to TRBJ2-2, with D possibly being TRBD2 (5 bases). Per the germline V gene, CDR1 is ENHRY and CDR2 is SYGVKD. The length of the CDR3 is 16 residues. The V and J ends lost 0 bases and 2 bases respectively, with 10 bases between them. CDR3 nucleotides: TGTGCCATCAGTGAGTCGATTAGCGTTAACACCGGGGAGCTGTTTTTT. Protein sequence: CAISESISVNTGELFF.

The CDR3 is CASSPVGATGDTEAFF. Written as DNA, the CDR3 is TGTGCCAGCTCACCGGTAGGGGCAACTGGGGACACTGAAGCTTTCTTT. J is TRBJ1-1 and V is TRBV18; tentative D call: TRBD1 (5 bases). The V gene's germline CDR1 is KGHSH and CDR2 LQKENI. There are 16 residues in the CDR3. Between the trimmed V and J ends, which lost 3 bases and 3 bases, there was a span of 17 bases.

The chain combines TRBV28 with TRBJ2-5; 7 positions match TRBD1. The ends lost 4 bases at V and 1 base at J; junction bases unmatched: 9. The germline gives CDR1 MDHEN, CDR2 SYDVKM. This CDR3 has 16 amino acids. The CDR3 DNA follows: TGTGCCAGCAGTTACCCGGGACAGCTGATCCAAGAGACCCAGTACTTC. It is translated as CASSYPGQLIQETQYF.